This record covers a single TCR beta chain. Its target is not known. This entry is derived from a study of identical twins. TCRdb recomputed calls from the 5' RACE reads with MiXCR, one row per CDR3 protein. The sample carries about 530,000 distinct CDR3 sequences, approximately 16% recorded once. General observations from the study: Invariant MAIT and iNKT cells may have partly biased zero-insertion analyses.

These data are also associated with another study on yellow fever vaccine responses in identical twins.

This clonotype originated in a young woman in good health. Material for sequencing was CD4+ T cells sorted from blood.

CDR3 nucleotides: TGTGCCAGCAGCTTACACAGGGGTTCCAATGAGCAGTTCTTC. This sequence encodes CASSLHRGSNEQFF. The rearrangement joins TRBV5-6 to TRBJ2-1; 7 bases are shared with TRBD1. Germline-derived CDR1 and CDR2 are SGHDT and YYEEEE. Trimming cost V 2 bases and J 6 bases; bases outside gene matches: 5. This CDR3 comprises 14 residues.